This T cell receptor beta chain came from a study of prognosis after radiotherapy for stage I lung cancer. In the study overall: There were approximately 15 patients with newly diagnosed primary stage I lung tumors and about five patients with oligometastatic NSCLC after surgical resection of the primary tumor. Tumors proved to be squamous cell carcinoma in about seven patients and represented adenocarcinoma in 12 to 13. Study-level points and caveats: Median unique TCR clones dropped from roughly 9,900 to 7,200 after stereotactic body radiation therapy.

Two-round multiplex PCR on genomic DNA was the method by which TCR beta CDR3 was amplified. First-round PCR, the initial amplification, used primers specific to each TRBV and TRBJ gene. TCRdb independently ran MiXCR on the multiplex PCR reads; one entry per CDR3 protein. The sample includes about 13,000 distinct CDR3 sequences, 31% of them seen just once. This clonotype counts as medium-sized (0.01 to 0.1%). Antigen unknown. The origin of this receptor is a donor aged 50 or older with non-small cell lung cancer. Sequencing was performed on PBMCs, taken before or after stereotactic body radiation therapy (not recorded which).

CDR3 in DNA: TGTGCCAGCAGTGACCGGGTTTGGGATACGCAGTATTTT. Its translation: CASSDRVWDTQYF. The rearrangement uses TRBV6-4 and TRBJ2-3, with D unclear. CDR1 and CDR2 (germline): MRHNA, SNTAGT. V was trimmed by 2 bases and J by 6 bases, leaving 9 bases between them. This CDR3 is 13 amino acids long.